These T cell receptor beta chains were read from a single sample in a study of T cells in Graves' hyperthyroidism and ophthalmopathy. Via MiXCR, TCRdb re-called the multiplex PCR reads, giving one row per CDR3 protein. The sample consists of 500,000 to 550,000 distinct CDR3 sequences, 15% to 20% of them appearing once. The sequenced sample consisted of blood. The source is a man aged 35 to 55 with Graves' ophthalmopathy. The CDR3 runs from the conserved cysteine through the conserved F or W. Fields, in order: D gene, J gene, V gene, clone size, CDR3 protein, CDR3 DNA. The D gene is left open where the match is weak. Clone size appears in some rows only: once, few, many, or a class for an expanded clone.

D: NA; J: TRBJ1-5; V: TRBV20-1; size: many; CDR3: CSAGTAYQPQHF; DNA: TGCAGTGCTGGGACGGCTTATCAGCCCCAGCATTTT
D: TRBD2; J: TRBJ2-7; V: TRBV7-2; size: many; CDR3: CASSLISSGDYEQYF; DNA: TGTGCCAGCAGCTTAATCTCTAGCGGAGACTACGAGCAGTACTTC
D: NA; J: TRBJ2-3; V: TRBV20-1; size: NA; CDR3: CSAPAVTQYF; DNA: TGCAGTGCTCCGGCGGTTACGCAGTATTTT
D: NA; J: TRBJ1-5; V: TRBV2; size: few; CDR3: CASSYTTYSNQPQHF; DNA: TGTGCCAGCAGTTACACAACTTATAGCAATCAGCCCCAGCATTTT
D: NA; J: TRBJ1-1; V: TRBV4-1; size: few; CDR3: CASSQPTRGTTEAFF; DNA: TGCGCCAGCAGCCAGCCTACCAGGGGAACCACTGAAGCTTTCTTT
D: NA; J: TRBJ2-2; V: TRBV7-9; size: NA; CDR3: CASRSPWNTGELFF; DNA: TGTGCCAGCAGGTCCCCATGGAACACCGGGGAGCTGTTTTTT
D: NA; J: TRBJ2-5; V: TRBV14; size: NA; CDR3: CASSPGPLLTTETQYF; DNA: TGTGCCAGCAGCCCAGGGCCACTCCTCACGACAGAGACCCAGTACTTC
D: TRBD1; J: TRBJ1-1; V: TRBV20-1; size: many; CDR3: CSASSGGKNTEAFF; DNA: TGCAGTGCTAGTTCAGGGGGCAAGAACACTGAAGCTTTCTTT
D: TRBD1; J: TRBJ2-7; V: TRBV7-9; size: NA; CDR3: CASSLVPDRAHYEQYF; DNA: TGTGCCAGCAGCTTAGTGCCGGACAGGGCTCACTACGAGCAGTACTTC
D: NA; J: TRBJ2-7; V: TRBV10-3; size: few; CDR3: CATGTSYEQYF; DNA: TGTGCCACAGGGACGAGCTACGAGCAGTACTTC
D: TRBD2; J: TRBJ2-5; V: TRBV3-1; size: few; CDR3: CASSQEAGVSETQYF; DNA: TGTGCCAGCAGCCAAGAAGCGGGGGTCAGTGAGACCCAGTACTTC
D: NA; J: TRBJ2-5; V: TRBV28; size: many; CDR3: CASSPRGGGTETQYF; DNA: TGTGCCAGCAGCCCCCGGGGAGGGGGCACAGAGACCCAGTACTTC
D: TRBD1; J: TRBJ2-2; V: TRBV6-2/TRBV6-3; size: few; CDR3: CASSRDTGVNTGELFF; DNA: TGTGCCAGCAGTAGGGACACAGGGGTGAACACCGGGGAGCTGTTTTTT
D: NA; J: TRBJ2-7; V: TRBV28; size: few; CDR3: CASSEVDEQYF; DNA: TGTGCCAGCTCCGAGGTTGACGAGCAGTACTTC
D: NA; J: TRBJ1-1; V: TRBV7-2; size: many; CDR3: CASSLGPLNTEAFF; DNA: TGTGCCAGCAGCCTAGGACCTCTGAACACTGAAGCTTTCTTT
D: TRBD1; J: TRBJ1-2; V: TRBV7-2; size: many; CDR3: CASSLQGASGYTF; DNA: TGTGCCAGCAGCCTACAGGGGGCGAGTGGCTACACCTTC
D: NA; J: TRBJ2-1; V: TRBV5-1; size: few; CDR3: CASSFLTSSNEQFF; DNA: TGCGCCAGCAGCTTCCTAACTAGTAGCAATGAGCAGTTCTTC
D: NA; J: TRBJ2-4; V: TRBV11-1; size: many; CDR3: CASSQRQELAKNIQYF; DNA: TGTGCCAGCAGCCAGCGACAGGAGCTAGCCAAAAACATTCAGTACTTC
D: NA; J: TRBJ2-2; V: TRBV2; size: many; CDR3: CASGASEGNTGELFF; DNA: TGTGCCAGCGGCGCCTCCGAGGGGAACACCGGGGAGCTGTTTTTT
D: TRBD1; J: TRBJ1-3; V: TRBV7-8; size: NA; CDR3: CASSSPGQGLFSGNTIYF; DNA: TGTGCCAGCAGCTCTCCGGGACAGGGACTTTTCTCTGGAAACACCATATATTTT
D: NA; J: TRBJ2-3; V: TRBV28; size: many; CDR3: CASSFPGAGTDTQYF; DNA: TGTGCCAGCAGTTTCCCCGGGGCGGGCACAGATACGCAGTATTTT
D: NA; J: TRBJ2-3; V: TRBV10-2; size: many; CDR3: CASSESDTQYF; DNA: TGTGCCAGCAGCGAAAGTGATACGCAGTATTTT
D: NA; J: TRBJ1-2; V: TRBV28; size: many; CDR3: CASSRTGLGYTF; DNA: TGTGCCAGCAGTAGAACGGGTTTAGGCTACACCTTC
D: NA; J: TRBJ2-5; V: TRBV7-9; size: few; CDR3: CASSTRRPLQETQYF; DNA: TGTGCCAGCAGCACCCGCCGGCCACTCCAAGAGACCCAGTACTTC
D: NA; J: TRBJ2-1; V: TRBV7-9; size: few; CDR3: CASSTRLGLSPGDEQFF; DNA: TGTGCCAGCAGCACACGGCTTGGACTCTCACCGGGCGATGAGCAGTTCTTC
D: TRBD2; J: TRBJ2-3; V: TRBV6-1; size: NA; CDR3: CASSDVSAGGPYVGTDTQYF; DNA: TGTGCCAGCAGTGATGTTTCAGCGGGGGGGCCTTACGTGGGCACAGATACGCAGTATTTT
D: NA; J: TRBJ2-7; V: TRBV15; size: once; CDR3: CATSRDGGYEQYF; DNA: TGTGCCACCAGCAGAGATGGGGGCTACGAGCAGTACTTC
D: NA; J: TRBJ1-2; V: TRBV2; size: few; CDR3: CASSGVDGYTF; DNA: TGTGCCAGCAGTGGAGTGGATGGCTACACCTTC
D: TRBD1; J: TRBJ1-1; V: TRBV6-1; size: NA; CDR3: CASPQGQGLNTEAFF; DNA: TGTGCCAGCCCTCAGGGACAGGGATTGAACACTGAAGCTTTCTTT
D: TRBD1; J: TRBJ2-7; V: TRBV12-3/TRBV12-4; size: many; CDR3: CASSFGTGNYEQYF; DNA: TGTGCCAGCAGTTTTGGGACAGGGAACTACGAGCAGTACTTC
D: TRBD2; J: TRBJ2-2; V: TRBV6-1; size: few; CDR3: CASSEVSGREAGELFF; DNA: TGTGCCAGCAGTGAAGTGAGCGGGAGGGAGGCCGGGGAGCTGTTTTTT
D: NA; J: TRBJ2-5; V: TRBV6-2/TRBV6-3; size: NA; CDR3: CASSYGGEGQETQYF; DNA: TGTGCCAGCAGTTACGGTGGAGAGGGCCAAGAGACCCAGTACTTC
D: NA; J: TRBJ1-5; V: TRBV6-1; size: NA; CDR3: CASSEGWAGNQPQHF; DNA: TGTGCCAGCAGTGAAGGGTGGGCGGGCAATCAGCCCCAGCATTTT
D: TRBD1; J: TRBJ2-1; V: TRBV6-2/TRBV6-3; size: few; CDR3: CASSYGGQSSYNEQFF; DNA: TGTGCCAGCAGTTACGGGGGACAGAGCTCCTACAATGAGCAGTTCTTC
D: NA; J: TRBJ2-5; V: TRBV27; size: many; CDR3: CASSSNRPSVEETQYF; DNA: TGTGCCAGCAGTTCTAATCGACCTAGCGTGGAAGAGACCCAGTACTTC
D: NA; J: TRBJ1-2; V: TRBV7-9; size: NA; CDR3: CASTPSPFRADYGYTF; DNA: TGTGCCAGCACCCCCAGCCCGTTCAGGGCGGACTATGGCTACACCTTC
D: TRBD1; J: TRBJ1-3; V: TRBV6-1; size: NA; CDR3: CASRNRGGSGNTIYF; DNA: TGTGCCAGCAGGAACAGGGGCGGCTCTGGAAACACCATATATTTT
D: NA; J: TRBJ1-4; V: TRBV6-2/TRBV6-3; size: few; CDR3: CASSYPDRTRLFF; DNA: TGTGCCAGCAGTTACCCGGACAGAACCAGACTGTTTTTT
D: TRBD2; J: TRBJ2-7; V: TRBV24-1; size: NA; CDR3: CATSDPRTSGYEQYF; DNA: TGTGCCACCAGTGATCCAAGGACTAGCGGCTACGAGCAGTACTTC
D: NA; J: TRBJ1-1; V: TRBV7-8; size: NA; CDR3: CASTHRARETEAFF; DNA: TGTGCCAGCACCCACAGGGCTCGGGAGACTGAAGCTTTCTTT
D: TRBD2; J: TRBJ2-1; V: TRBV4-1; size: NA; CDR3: CASGTSGVSYNEQFF; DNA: TGCGCCAGCGGGACTAGCGGGGTATCCTACAATGAGCAGTTCTTC
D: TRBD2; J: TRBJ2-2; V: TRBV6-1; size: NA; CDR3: CASRPSGANTGELFF; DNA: TGTGCCAGCAGGCCTAGCGGAGCGAACACCGGGGAGCTGTTTTTT
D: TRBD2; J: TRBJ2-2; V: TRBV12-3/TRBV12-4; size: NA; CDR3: CASKGAGAGELFF; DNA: TGTGCCAGCAAGGGAGCGGGAGCCGGGGAGCTGTTTTTT
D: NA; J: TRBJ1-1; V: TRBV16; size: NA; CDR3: CASSRLGQLNTEAFF; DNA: TGTGCCAGCAGCCGGCTAGGACAGTTGAACACTGAAGCTTTCTTT
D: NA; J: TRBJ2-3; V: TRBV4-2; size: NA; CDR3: CASSRPDTDTQYF; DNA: TGTGCCAGCAGCCGTCCTGACACAGATACGCAGTATTTT
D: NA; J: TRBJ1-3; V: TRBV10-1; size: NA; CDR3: CASTLGGQRSGNTIYF; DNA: TGCGCCAGCACCCTGGGGGGTCAACGCTCTGGAAACACCATATATTTT
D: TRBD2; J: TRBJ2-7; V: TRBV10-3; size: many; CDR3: CAIRRTSRTSGRATYEQYF; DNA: TGTGCCATCAGACGCACCTCCCGGACTAGCGGGAGGGCCACGTACGAGCAGTACTTC
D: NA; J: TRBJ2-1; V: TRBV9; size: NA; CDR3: CASSVVGGSYNEQFF; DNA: TGTGCCAGCAGCGTAGTTGGGGGCTCCTACAATGAGCAGTTCTTC
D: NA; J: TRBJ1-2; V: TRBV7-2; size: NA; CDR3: CASSLGAERVYGYTF; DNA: TGTGCCAGCAGCTTAGGGGCAGAGAGGGTCTATGGCTACACCTTC
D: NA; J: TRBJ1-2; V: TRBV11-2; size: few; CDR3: CASSRGGRSAYTF; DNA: TGTGCCAGCAGCCGTGGAGGCCGTTCAGCCTACACCTTC
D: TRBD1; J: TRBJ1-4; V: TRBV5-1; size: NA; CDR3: CASRDRVGEKLFF; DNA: TGCGCCAGCAGGGACAGGGTAGGCGAAAAACTGTTTTTT
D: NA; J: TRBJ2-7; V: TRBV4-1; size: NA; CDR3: CASSLDPGSYTDEQYF; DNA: TGCGCCAGCAGCCTCGATCCGGGGTCTTATACCGACGAGCAGTACTTC